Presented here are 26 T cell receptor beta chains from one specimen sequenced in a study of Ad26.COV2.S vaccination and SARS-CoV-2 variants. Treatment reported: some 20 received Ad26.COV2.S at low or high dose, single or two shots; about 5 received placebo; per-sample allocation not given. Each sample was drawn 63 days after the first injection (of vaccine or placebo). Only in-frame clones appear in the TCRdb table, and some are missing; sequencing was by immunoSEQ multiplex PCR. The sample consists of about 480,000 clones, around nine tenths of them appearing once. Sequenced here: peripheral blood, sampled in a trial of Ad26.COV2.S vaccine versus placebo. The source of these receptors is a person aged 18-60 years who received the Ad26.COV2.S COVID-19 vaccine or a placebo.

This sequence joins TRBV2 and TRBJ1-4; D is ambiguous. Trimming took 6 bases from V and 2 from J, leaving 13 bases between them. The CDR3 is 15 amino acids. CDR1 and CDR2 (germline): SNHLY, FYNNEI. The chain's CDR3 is CASRSGRRTNEKLFF. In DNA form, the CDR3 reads TGTGCCAGCAGAAGTGGGCGGCGGACTAATGAAAAACTGTTTTTT.

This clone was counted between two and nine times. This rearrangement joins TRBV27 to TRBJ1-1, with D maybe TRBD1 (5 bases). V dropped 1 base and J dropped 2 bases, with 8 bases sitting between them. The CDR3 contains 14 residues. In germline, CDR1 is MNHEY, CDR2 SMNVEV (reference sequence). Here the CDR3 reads CASSLWGPNTEAFF. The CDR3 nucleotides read TGTGCCAGCAGTTTATGGGGACCTAACACTGAAGCTTTCTTT.

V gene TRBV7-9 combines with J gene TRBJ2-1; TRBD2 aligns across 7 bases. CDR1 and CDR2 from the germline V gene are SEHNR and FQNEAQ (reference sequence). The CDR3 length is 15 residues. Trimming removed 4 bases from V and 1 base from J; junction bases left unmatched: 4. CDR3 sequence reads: CASSSSGFSYNEQFF. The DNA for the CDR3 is TGTGCCAGCAGCTCTAGCGGATTTTCCTACAATGAGCAGTTCTTC. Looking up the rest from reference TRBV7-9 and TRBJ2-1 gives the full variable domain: DTGVSQNPRHKITKRGQNVTFRCDPISEHNRLYWYRQTLGQGPEFLTYFQNEAQLEKSRLLSDRFSAERPKGSFSTLEIQRTEQGDSAMYLCASSSSGFSYNEQFFGPGTRLTVL.

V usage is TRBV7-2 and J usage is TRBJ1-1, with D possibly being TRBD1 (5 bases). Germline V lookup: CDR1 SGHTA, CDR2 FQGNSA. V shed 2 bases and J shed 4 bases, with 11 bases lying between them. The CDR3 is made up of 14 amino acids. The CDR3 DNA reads TGTGCCAGCAGCTTAACGGGGCGGTCCACTGAAGCTTTCTTT. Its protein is CASSLTGRSTEAFF.

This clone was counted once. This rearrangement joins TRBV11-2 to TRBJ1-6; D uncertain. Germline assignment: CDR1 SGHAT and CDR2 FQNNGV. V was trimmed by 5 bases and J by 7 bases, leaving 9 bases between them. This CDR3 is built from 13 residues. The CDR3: CASSVRPNSPLHF. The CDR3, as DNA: TGTGCCAGCAGCGTCCGACCAAATTCACCCCTCCACTTT.

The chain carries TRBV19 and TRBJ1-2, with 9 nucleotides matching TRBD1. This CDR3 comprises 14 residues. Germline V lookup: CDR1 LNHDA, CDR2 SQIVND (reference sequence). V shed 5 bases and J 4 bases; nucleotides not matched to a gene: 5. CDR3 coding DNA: TGTGCCAGTAGTGGACAGGGGATTCTCTATGGCTACACCTTC. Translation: CASSGQGILYGYTF. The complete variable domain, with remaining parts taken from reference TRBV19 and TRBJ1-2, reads DGGITQSPKYLFRKEGQNVTLSCEQNLNHDAMYWYRQDPGQGLRLIYYSQIVNDFQKGDIAEGYSVSREKKESFPLTVTSAQKNPTAFYLCASSGQGILYGYTFGSGTRLTVV.

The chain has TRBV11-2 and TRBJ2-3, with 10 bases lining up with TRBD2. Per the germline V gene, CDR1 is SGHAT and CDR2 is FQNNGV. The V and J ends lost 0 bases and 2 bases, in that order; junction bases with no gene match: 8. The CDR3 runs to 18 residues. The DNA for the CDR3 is TGTGCCAGCAGCTTAGATCGGACTAGCGGCAGATTCACAGATACGCAGTATTTT. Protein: CASSLDRTSGRFTDTQYF.

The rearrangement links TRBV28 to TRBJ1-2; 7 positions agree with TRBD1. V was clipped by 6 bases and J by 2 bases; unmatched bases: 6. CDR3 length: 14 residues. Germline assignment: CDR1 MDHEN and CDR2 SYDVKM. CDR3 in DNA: TGTGCCAGCAGCCCGACAGGGCTAAACTATGGCTACACCTTC. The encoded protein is CASSPTGLNYGYTF.

CDR3 DNA sequence: TGTGCCATCAGTGAGTCGATGGGGCCCCCCGCCGGGGAGCTGTTTTTT. It specifies CAISESMGPPAGELFF. The chain links TRBV10-3 to TRBJ2-2; D is perhaps TRBD1 (5 bases). The V end lost 0 bases, the J end lost 6 bases, and 14 bases lay between the germline ends. CDR3 length: 16 amino acids. Germline V gene data show CDR1 as ENHRY and CDR2 as SYGVKD.

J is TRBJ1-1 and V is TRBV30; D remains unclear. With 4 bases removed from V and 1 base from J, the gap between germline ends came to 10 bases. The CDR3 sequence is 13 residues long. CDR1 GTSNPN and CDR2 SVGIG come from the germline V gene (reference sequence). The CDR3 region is CAWTHPGNTEAFF. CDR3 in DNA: TGTGCCTGGACCCATCCCGGGAACACTGAAGCTTTCTTT.

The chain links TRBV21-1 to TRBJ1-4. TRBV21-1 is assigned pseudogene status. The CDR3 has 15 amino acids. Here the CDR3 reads CASRNPLWADEKLFF. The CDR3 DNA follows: TGTGCCAGCAGAAACCCTCTTTGGGCGGACGAAAAACTGTTTTTT.

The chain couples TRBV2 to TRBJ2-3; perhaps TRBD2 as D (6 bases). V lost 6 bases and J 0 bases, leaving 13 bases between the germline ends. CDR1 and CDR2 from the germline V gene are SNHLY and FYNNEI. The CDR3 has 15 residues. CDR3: CASREGTISTDTQYF. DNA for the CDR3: TGTGCCAGCAGGGAGGGGACCATAAGCACAGATACGCAGTATTTT.

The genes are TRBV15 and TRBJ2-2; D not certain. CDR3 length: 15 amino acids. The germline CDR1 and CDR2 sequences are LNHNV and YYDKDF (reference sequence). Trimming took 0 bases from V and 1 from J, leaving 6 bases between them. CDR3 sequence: CATSRDNRNTGELFF. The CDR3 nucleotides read TGTGCCACCAGCAGAGATAACAGGAACACCGGGGAGCTGTTTTTT.

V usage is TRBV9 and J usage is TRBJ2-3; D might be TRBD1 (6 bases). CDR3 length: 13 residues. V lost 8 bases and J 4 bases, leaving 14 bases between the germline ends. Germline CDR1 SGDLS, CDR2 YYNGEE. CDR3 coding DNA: TGTGCCAGTAATACAGGGAATTCAGATACGCAGTATTTT. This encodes CASNTGNSDTQYF.

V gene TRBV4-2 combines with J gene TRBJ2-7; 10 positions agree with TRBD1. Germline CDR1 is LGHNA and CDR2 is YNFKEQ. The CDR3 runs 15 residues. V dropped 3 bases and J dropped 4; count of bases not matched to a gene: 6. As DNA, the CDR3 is TGTGCCAGCAGCCAGGAGACAGGGGGCTTTTACGAGCAGTACTTC. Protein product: CASSQETGGFYEQYF.

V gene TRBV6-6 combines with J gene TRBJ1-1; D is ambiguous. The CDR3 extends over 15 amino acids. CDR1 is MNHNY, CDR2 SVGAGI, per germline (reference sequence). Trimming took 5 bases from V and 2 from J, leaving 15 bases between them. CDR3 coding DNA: TGTGCCAGCAGTGATGACGGACGAATTAACACTGAAGCTTTCTTT. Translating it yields CASSDDGRINTEAFF.

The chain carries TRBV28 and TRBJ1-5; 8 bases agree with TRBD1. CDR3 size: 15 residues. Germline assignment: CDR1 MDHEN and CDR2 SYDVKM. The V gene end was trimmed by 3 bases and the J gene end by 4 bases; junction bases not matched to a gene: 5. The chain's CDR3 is CASSLLDRANQPQHF. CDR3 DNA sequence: TGTGCCAGCAGTTTGTTGGACAGGGCGAATCAGCCCCAGCATTTT.

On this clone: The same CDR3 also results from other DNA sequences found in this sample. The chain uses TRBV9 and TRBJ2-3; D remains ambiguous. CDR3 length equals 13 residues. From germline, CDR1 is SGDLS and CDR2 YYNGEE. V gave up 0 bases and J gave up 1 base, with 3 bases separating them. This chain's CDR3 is CASSVVGTDTQYF. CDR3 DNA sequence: TGTGCCAGCAGCGTAGTGGGCACAGATACGCAGTATTTT.

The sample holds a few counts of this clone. The CDR3 bases are TGTGCCAGCAGTTTTTCAGGAAACACTGAAGCTTTCTTT. It is translated as CASSFSGNTEAFF. This chain links TRBV28 with TRBJ1-1; D gene uncertain. Looked up from germline, CDR1 is MDHEN and CDR2 is SYDVKM. This CDR3 is 13 amino acids long. V lost 3 bases and J lost 2, with 7 bases in between. The full variable domain, in which reference TRBV28 and TRBJ1-1 provide the parts outside the CDR3, is DVKVTQSSRYLVKRTGEKVFLECVQDMDHENMFWYRQDPGLGLRLIYFSYDVKMKEKGDIPEGYSVSREKKERFSLILESASTNQTSMYLCASSFSGNTEAFFGQGTRLTVV.

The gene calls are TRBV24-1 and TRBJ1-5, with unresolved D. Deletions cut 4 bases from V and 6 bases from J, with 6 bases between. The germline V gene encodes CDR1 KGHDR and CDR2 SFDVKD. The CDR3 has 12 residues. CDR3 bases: TGTGCCACCAGTGACAGGTCTCAGCCCCAGCATTTT. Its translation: CATSDRSQPQHF.

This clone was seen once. Written as DNA, the CDR3 is TGTGCCAGCCCAGGCCAGGGGGCAGGAGAGACCCAGTACTTC. It translates to CASPGQGAGETQYF. The rearrangement uses TRBV5-4 and TRBJ2-5; 8 bases are a match to TRBD1. The V gene's germline CDR1 is SGHNT and CDR2 YYREEE (reference sequence). J was trimmed by 4 bases and V by 7 bases; bases with no gene match: 9. This CDR3 is built from 14 residues.

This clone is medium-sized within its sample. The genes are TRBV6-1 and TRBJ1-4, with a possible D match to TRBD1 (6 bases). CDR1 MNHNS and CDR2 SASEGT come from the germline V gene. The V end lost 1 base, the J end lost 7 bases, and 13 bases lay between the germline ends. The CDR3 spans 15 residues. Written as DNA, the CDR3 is TGTGCCAGCAGTGAAGTGGGGGGCAGCGGTGAAAAACTGTTTTTT. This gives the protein CASSEVGGSGEKLFF.

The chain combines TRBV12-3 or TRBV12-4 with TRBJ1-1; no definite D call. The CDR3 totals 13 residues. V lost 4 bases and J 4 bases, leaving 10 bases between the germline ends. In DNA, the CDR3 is TGTGCCAGCAGTTCGGTGGTCGGCACTGAAGCTTTCTTT. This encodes CASSSVVGTEAFF.

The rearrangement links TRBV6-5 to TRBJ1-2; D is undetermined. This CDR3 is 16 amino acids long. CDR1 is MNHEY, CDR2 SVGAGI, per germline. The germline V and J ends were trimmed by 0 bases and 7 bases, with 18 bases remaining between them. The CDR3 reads CASSYSISGRVFGYTF. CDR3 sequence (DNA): TGTGCCAGCAGTTACTCGATATCGGGGAGGGTGTTTGGCTACACCTTC.

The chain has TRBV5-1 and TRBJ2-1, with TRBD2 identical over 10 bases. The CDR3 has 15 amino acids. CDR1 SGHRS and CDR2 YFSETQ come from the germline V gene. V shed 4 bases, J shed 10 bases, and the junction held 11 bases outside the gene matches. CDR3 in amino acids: CASSTRAGTSAEQFF. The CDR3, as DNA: TGCGCCAGCAGCACCCGGGCCGGGACTAGCGCCGAGCAGTTCTTC.

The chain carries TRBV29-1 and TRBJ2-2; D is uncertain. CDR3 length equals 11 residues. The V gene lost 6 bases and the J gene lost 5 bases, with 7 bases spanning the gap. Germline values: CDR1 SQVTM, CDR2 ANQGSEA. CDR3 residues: CSVALTGELFF. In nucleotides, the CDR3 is TGCAGCGTCGCTCTAACCGGGGAGCTGTTTTTT.